Following are 6 T cell receptor beta chains from one sample sequenced in a study of cytomegalovirus exposure and HLA in healthy donors. The PCR contained 60 Vbeta and 13 Jbeta primers. The assay was immunoSEQ multiplex PCR, and TCRdb's table has in-frame clones only and misses some. The sample lists 150,000 to 200,000 clones, 60% to 85% occurring once. Sequenced sample: PBMCs. These receptors were collected from a male donor in good health and CMV-seropositive.

V is TRBV4-3 and J is TRBJ2-3; 7 positions agree with TRBD1. The CDR3 has 14 residues. Germline CDR1 reads LGHNA; CDR2 reads YSLEER. V trimming: 2 bases; J trimming: 4 bases; junction bases outside the gene matches: 3. In nucleotides, the CDR3 is TGCGCCAGCAGCCAACGACAGGGAGCAGATACGCAGTATTTT. Amino acid sequence: CASSQRQGADTQYF.

This clone was counted a single time. The CDR3 is CASSLTGGRNQPQHF. CDR3 DNA: TGTGCCAGCAGTCTTACAGGGGGCCGGAATCAGCCCCAGCATTTT. This chain connects TRBV27 to TRBJ1-5, with TRBD1 matching 9 bases. V was clipped by 5 bases and J by 4 bases; unmatched bases: 6. CDR3 length: 15 residues. The germline V gene encodes CDR1 MNHEY and CDR2 SMNVEV (reference sequence).

The V and J genes are TRBV2 and TRBJ1-1; 8 bases align to TRBD1. Trimming cost V 5 bases and J 7 bases; bases outside gene matches: 6. Germline CDR1 and CDR2: SNHLY and FYNNEI. The CDR3 runs to 13 residues. CDR3 region: CASSPQGAGEAFF. The CDR3 DNA sequence: TGTGCCAGCAGTCCTCAGGGGGCAGGTGAAGCTTTCTTT.

The chain combines TRBV6-4 with TRBJ2-3; 13 bases line up with TRBD2. The CDR3 has 17 residues. CDR1 is MRHNA, CDR2 SNTAGT, per germline. The junction had 10 bases not matched to a gene; V was cut back by 8 bases and J by 2 bases. The CDR3 spells CASDTGTSGDFTDTQYF. In nucleotides, the CDR3 is TGTGCCAGCGATACCGGGACTAGCGGGGACTTCACAGATACGCAGTATTTT.

This sequence joins TRBV6-5 and TRBJ1-2; D call uncertain. CDR3 length equals 16 residues. Trimming took 2 bases from V and 6 from J, leaving 19 bases between them. The germline gives CDR1 MNHEY, CDR2 SVGAGI. The CDR3 spells CASSYPTAYIRDGYTF. Here the CDR3 DNA reads TGTGCCAGCAGTTACCCAACGGCCTATATACGGGATGGCTACACCTTC.

This clone was seen a few times. The rearrangement uses TRBV5-4 and TRBJ1-1; 7 nucleotides align to TRBD1. V dropped 2 bases and J dropped 8; count of bases not matched to a gene: 9. The CDR3 loop spans 14 amino acids. Germline CDR1 and CDR2: SGHNT and YYREEE (reference sequence). The CDR3 DNA reads as TGTGCCAGCAGCTTCCAGACAGGGTTCCCCGAAGCTTTCTTT. Translation: CASSFQTGFPEAFF. Drawing the rest from reference TRBV5-4 and TRBJ1-1, the complete variable domain is ETGVTQSPTHLIKTRGQQVTLRCSSQSGHNTVSWYQQALGQGPQFIFQYYREEENGRGNFPPRFSGLQFPNYSSELNVNALELDDSALYLCASSFQTGFPEAFFGQGTRLTVV.